This TCR beta chain is drawn from a study of monozygotic twins with cystic fibrosis. General study findings and limits: Unrelated CF individuals shared fewer identical clonotypes than monozygotic CF twins. Low clonality (median around 0.0096) suggested a mostly naive repertoire.

About this clone: Its target is not known.

The assay was immunoSEQ multiplex PCR, and TCRdb's table has in-frame clones only and misses some. This sample has around 36,000 clones, with roughly 66% found just once. The V gene end was trimmed by 6 bases and the J gene end by 3 bases; junction bases not matched to a gene: 16. Germline V gene lookup returns CDR1 SGHTA and CDR2 FQGNSA. CDR3 size: 17 residues. The gene calls are TRBV7-2 and TRBJ2-7; 8 bases are shared with TRBD1. Sequenced input: blood. This TCR derives from a girl aged 5 to 17 with cystic fibrosis. CDR3 DNA: TGTGCCAGCAGTTCATCTGGGCAGGGGGCCTTCCTCTACGAGCAGTACTTC. Translating gives CASSSSGQGAFLYEQYF.